This entry is about one T cell receptor beta chain. Its target is not known. This PCR relied on a set of 60 Vbeta primers and 13 Jbeta primers. Clones were sequenced by immunoSEQ multiplex PCR, and TCRdb holds only the in-frame ones, with some missing. Its table lists roughly 51,000 clones. The data derive from a study of cytomegalovirus exposure and HLA in healthy donors. Study-wide results and limits: In vitro work confirmed that a few CMV-associated chains recognize CMV antigens.

The V end was cut by 0 bases, the J end by 6 bases, with 14 bases between. The germline V gene has CDR1 MNHEY and CDR2 SVGAGI. The CDR3 sequence is 15 residues long. The receptor comes from a woman aged 45-60 years in good health and CMV-seropositive. The J gene is TRBJ1-2, the V gene TRBV6-5; TRBD1 is a possible D gene (6 bases). What was sequenced was PBMCs. CDR3 loop: CASSYSYRQVNGYTF. The CDR3 DNA is TGTGCCAGCAGTTACTCTTACCGACAGGTCAATGGCTACACCTTC.